Following are 32 T cell receptor beta chains from one sample sequenced in a study of cytomegalovirus exposure and HLA in healthy donors. 13 Jbeta primers and 60 Vbeta primers were used for the PCR. Libraries were prepared by immunoSEQ multiplex PCR; TCRdb keeps only in-frame clonotypes and omits some of them. The table includes tens of thousands of clones, 6% to 9% detected once. The sequenced sample consisted of PBMCs. The receptor set was obtained from a man aged 45-65 years in good health and CMV-seronegative.

The chain has TRBV5-4 and TRBJ2-7, with 7 bases aligning to TRBD2. The germline V gene encodes CDR1 SGHNT and CDR2 YYREEE (reference sequence). The V and J ends lost 4 bases and 2 bases, in that order; junction bases with no gene match: 3. The CDR3 is made up of 13 amino acids. The CDR3 sequence: CASSPGTTYEQYF. The CDR3 DNA follows: TGTGCCAGCAGCCCCGGGACTACCTACGAGCAGTACTTC.

The V and J genes are TRBV6-5 and TRBJ2-7, with a weak D call TRBD1 (5 bases). Deletions cut 8 bases from V and 7 bases from J, with 12 bases between. This CDR3 comprises 11 residues. The germline V gene encodes CDR1 MNHEY and CDR2 SVGAGI. CDR3 nucleotides: TGTGCCAGCGGAGAGTGGACAGAGCAGTACTTC. This encodes CASGEWTEQYF.

This clone was detected a few times. The chain joins TRBV4-1 to TRBJ1-4, with D possibly being TRBD1 (6 bases). Trimming removed 3 bases at V and 5 bases at J, with 19 bases between. Germline V gene data show CDR1 as MGHRA and CDR2 as YSYEKL. The CDR3 extends over 17 amino acids. The CDR3 loop reads CASSQAPGTIGNEKLFF. The CDR3 region has the DNA TGCGCCAGCAGCCAGGCTCCTGGGACAATCGGGAATGAAAAACTGTTTTTT.

This clone was counted only a few times. The J gene is TRBJ1-1, the V gene TRBV11-3; TRBD1 agrees at 10 bases. Looked up from germline, CDR1 is SGHNT and CDR2 is YENEEA. The CDR3 is 14 residues long. V gave up 6 bases and J gave up 5 bases; unmatched junction bases: 6. DNA of the CDR3: TGTGCCAGCAGTCCGGGACAGGGGACAACTGAAGCTTTCTTT. The encoded protein is CASSPGQGTTEAFF.

In this sample, this clone turned up a few times. The rearrangement links TRBV27 to TRBJ2-7; D is uncertain. The CDR3 covers 15 residues. V lost 5 bases and J 6 bases, leaving 20 bases between the germline ends. Germline CDR1 and CDR2: MNHEY and SMNVEV (reference sequence). CDR3 DNA: TGTGCCAGCAGTGCACGCCCCTTTGGTTCGGGCGAGCAGTACTTC. The encoded protein is CASSARPFGSGEQYF.

This chain joins TRBV7-2 and TRBJ1-5, with TRBD1 matching over 7 bases. CDR3 length equals 14 residues. CDR1 is SGHTA and CDR2 is FQGNSA in the germline V gene. The ends lost 4 bases at V and 4 bases at J; junction bases unmatched: 4. The CDR3 nucleotides are TGTGCCAGCAGCTCCGGGACAGTGAATCAGCCCCAGCATTTT. Encoded protein: CASSSGTVNQPQHF.

In this sample, this clone turned up a few times. V gene TRBV6-1 combines with J gene TRBJ2-1, with D possibly being TRBD2 (7 bases). The V gene's germline CDR1 is MNHNS and CDR2 SASEGT. Deletions cut 6 bases from V and 6 bases from J, with 18 bases between. CDR3 length: 15 amino acids. CDR3 sequence reads: CASRDRGGAFNEQFF. Here the CDR3 DNA reads TGTGCCAGCAGGGATAGAGGGGGGGCCTTCAATGAGCAGTTCTTC.

This clone has a handful of counts. The rearrangement joins TRBV28 to TRBJ2-2; maybe TRBD2 (5 bases). Trimming cost V 4 bases and J 1 base, with 13 bases left between them. Looked up from germline, CDR1 is MDHEN and CDR2 is SYDVKM. This CDR3 is built from 16 residues. CDR3 protein: CASSSPTRGNTGELFF. CDR3 coding DNA: TGTGCCAGCAGTTCCCCTACACGGGGGAACACCGGGGAGCTGTTTTTT.

There are a few counts of this clone. The chain links TRBV27 to TRBJ2-1; 12 bases match TRBD2. V was pared by 4 bases and J by 5 bases, with 21 bases of the junction left unmatched. The length of the CDR3 is 21 residues. Germline V gene data show CDR1 as MNHEY and CDR2 as SMNVEV (reference sequence). Here the CDR3 DNA reads TGTGCCAGCAGTTCCTTACAAAGACTAGCGGGGGCCCGCACACTACACAATGAGCAGTTCTTC. Translation: CASSSLQRLAGARTLHNEQFF.

In its sample, this clone was seen a few times. The chain is built from TRBV28 and TRBJ2-3; perhaps TRBD1 as D (5 bases). The germline CDR1 and CDR2 sequences are MDHEN and SYDVKM. V was pared by 5 bases and J by 2 bases, with 17 bases between. This CDR3 region has 16 residues. The CDR3 DNA sequence: TGTGCCAGCAGTCATCAGTTCAGGGAACCCACAGATACGCAGTATTTT. It is translated as CASSHQFREPTDTQYF.

The chain carries TRBV5-8 and TRBJ1-2, with TRBD1 identical over 7 bases. The CDR3 is 13 amino acids. V shed 0 bases, J shed 8 bases, and the junction held 4 bases outside the gene matches. CDR1 SGHTS and CDR2 YDEGEE come from the germline V gene. The chain's CDR3 is CASSLVRTGGYTF. The CDR3 nucleotides read TGTGCCAGCAGCTTGGTCCGGACAGGCGGCTACACCTTC.

The chain recombines TRBV5-8 with TRBJ1-5; D remains ambiguous. V shed 4 bases and J shed 1 base, with 9 bases lying between them. Germline V lookup: CDR1 SGHTS, CDR2 YDEGEE. The CDR3 is 14 residues long. The CDR3 spells CASSPGISNQPQHF. The CDR3 DNA sequence: TGTGCCAGCAGCCCGGGAATAAGCAATCAGCCCCAGCATTTT.

V gene TRBV5-1 combines with J gene TRBJ1-6; 8 nucleotides align to TRBD1. This CDR3 spans 15 amino acids. CDR1 is SGHRS, CDR2 YFSETQ, per germline. The V segment lost 0 bases and the J segment 4 bases; nucleotides outside the gene matches: 0. The CDR3 reads CASSLGTGYNSPLHF. DNA for the CDR3: TGCGCCAGCAGCTTGGGGACAGGGTATAATTCACCCCTCCACTTT.

This rearrangement joins TRBV18 to TRBJ1-1, with TRBD1 as a possible D gene (5 bases). Deletions cut 1 base from V and 1 base from J, with 13 bases between. CDR3 length: 16 residues. Germline CDR1 reads KGHSH; CDR2 reads LQKENI. In DNA form, the CDR3 reads TGTGCCAGCTCACCACAAAGGGACTCAGGGAACACTGAAGCTTTCTTT. Its protein product is CASSPQRDSGNTEAFF.

This clone was counted between two and nine times. The J gene is TRBJ1-3, the V gene TRBV5-4; D is unclear. Germline-derived CDR1 and CDR2 are SGHNT and YYREEE (reference sequence). The V gene lost 9 bases and the J gene lost 0 bases, with 10 bases spanning the gap. The CDR3 totals 13 residues. The CDR3 DNA sequence: TGTGCCACCGGGAAGTACTCTGGAAACACCATATATTTT. It encodes CATGKYSGNTIYF.

This clone turned up a few times. The rearrangement uses TRBV15 and TRBJ2-5; a weak D match, TRBD1 (6 bases). Per germline, CDR1 LNHNV and CDR2 YYDKDF (reference sequence). V was cut by 3 bases and J by 5 bases, with 16 bases left in between. There are 15 residues in the CDR3. The CDR3 DNA is TGTGCCACCAGCAGGAGAGAAACAGGGCTGGAGACCCAGTACTTC. This codes for CATSRRETGLETQYF.

The rearrangement links TRBV6-1 to TRBJ2-1; 7 bases agree with TRBD1. The V segment lost 10 bases and the J segment 7 bases; nucleotides outside the gene matches: 10. CDR3 length: 13 amino acids. Germline CDR1 is MNHNS and CDR2 is SASEGT. The CDR3 sequence: CAITLSGGNEQFF. As DNA, the CDR3 is TGTGCCATCACATTATCAGGGGGAAATGAGCAGTTCTTC.

The rearrangement links TRBV27 to TRBJ2-2, with TRBD1 matching over 7 bases. This CDR3 comprises 15 residues. Trimming cost V 6 bases and J 4 bases; bases outside gene matches: 8. The V gene's germline CDR1 is MNHEY and CDR2 SMNVEV (reference sequence). CDR3 sequence reads: CASSKDRVSTGELFF. Here the CDR3 DNA reads TGTGCCAGCAGCAAAGACAGGGTCAGCACCGGGGAGCTGTTTTTT.

The rearrangement joins TRBV7-2 to TRBJ1-1; 8 bases are shared with TRBD1. V shed 6 bases and J 4 bases; nucleotides not matched to a gene: 7. The germline gives CDR1 SGHTA, CDR2 FQGNSA. This CDR3 has 14 amino acids. CDR3 protein: CASSGQGWGTEAFF. The CDR3 DNA follows: TGTGCCAGCAGTGGACAGGGATGGGGCACTGAAGCTTTCTTT.

The chain uses TRBV15 and TRBJ1-2; 8 bases fit TRBD1. This CDR3 contains 13 residues. The germline gives CDR1 LNHNV, CDR2 YYDKDF (reference sequence). V was pared by 6 bases and J by 8 bases, with 8 bases of the junction left unmatched. The CDR3 DNA reads as TGTGCCACCAGTTGGCAGGGGGCGCCCGGCTACACCTTC. Protein product: CATSWQGAPGYTF.

By frequency in the sample, this clone is medium-sized (0.01 to 0.1%). This chain links TRBV5-6 with TRBJ1-1; 10 bases are a match to TRBD1. V lost 7 bases to trimming and J lost 1 base; unmatched junction nucleotides: 1. CDR3 length: 13 residues. Germline CDR1 reads SGHDT; CDR2 reads YYEEEE. The CDR3 is CASRDRGNTEAFF. The DNA for the CDR3 is TGTGCCAGCCGGGACAGGGGGAACACTGAAGCTTTCTTT.

There are a few counts of this clone. The CDR3: CASSVYRGPITEAFF. The CDR3 DNA follows: TGTGCCAGCAGTGTGTACAGGGGGCCCATCACTGAAGCTTTCTTT. This chain uses TRBV27 with TRBJ1-1; TRBD1 matches 9 bases. This CDR3 contains 15 residues. V dropped 5 bases and J dropped 4; count of bases not matched to a gene: 8. CDR1 MNHEY and CDR2 SMNVEV come from the germline V gene (reference sequence).

This clone was counted between two and nine times. The chain recombines TRBV4-3 with TRBJ1-5; 7 nucleotides agree with TRBD1. Germline loops: CDR1 LGHNA, CDR2 YSLEER. The CDR3 totals 15 residues. V lost 0 bases and J lost 4; bases outside the gene matches: 3. CDR3 residues: CASSQEVRGNQPQHF. CDR3 in DNA: TGCGCCAGCAGCCAAGAGGTCAGGGGGAATCAGCCCCAGCATTTT.

This chain connects TRBV6-1 to TRBJ2-7; 10 nucleotides line up with TRBD1. The V segment lost 3 bases and the J segment 1 base; nucleotides outside the gene matches: 0. In germline, CDR1 is MNHNS, CDR2 SASEGT. The CDR3 totals 14 residues. This chain's CDR3 is CASSEGQGSYEQYF. The CDR3 region has the DNA TGTGCCAGCAGTGAGGGACAGGGGTCCTACGAGCAGTACTTC.

The chain has TRBV28 and TRBJ2-5, with TRBD2 identical over 7 bases. The CDR3 contains 13 residues. Germline V gene sequence: CDR1 MDHEN, CDR2 SYDVKM. J gave up 3 bases and V 10 bases, and 8 bases lay outside the gene matches. The CDR3 is CAISSGPKETQYF. The CDR3 DNA reads as TGTGCCATTTCTAGCGGACCAAAAGAGACCCAGTACTTC.

This clone was counted only a few times. The chain uses TRBV19 and TRBJ1-4; a weak D match, TRBD1 (5 bases). With 6 bases removed from V and 5 bases from J, the gap between germline ends came to 7 bases. The length of the CDR3 is 12 residues. Germline V CDR1 and CDR2: LNHDA, SQIVND (reference sequence). CDR3 nucleotides: TGTGCCAGTAGACAGGAAAATGAAAAACTGTTTTTT. Protein sequence: CASRQENEKLFF. Combining the CDR3 with reference TRBV19 and TRBJ1-4 gives the whole variable domain DGGITQSPKYLFRKEGQNVTLSCEQNLNHDAMYWYRQDPGQGLRLIYYSQIVNDFQKGDIAEGYSVSREKKESFPLTVTSAQKNPTAFYLCASRQENEKLFFGSGTQLSVL.

This chain connects TRBV19 to TRBJ2-7, with D tentatively TRBD1 (6 bases). V gave up 4 bases and J gave up 6 bases, with 19 bases separating them. Germline CDR1 reads LNHDA; CDR2 reads SQIVND (reference sequence). This CDR3 spans 15 amino acids. The CDR3 DNA reads TGTGCCAGTAGTACCCTACGGACAGACTTTTCCGAGCAGTACTTC. Protein: CASSTLRTDFSEQYF.

The chain recombines TRBV29-1 with TRBJ2-7; tentatively, D is TRBD1 (5 bases). Germline CDR1 and CDR2: SQVTM and ANQGSEA. The CDR3 sequence is 17 residues long. Here the CDR3 DNA reads TGCAGGGATTTTGTTTATAGGGGTTTGAAGGGTCGTTACGAGCAGTACTTC. The encoded protein is CRDFVYRGLKGRYEQYF.

This clone appeared a few times. The chain combines TRBV4-1 with TRBJ2-2; 7 bases fit TRBD2. The germline gives CDR1 MGHRA, CDR2 YSYEKL. The CDR3 contains 19 residues. Trimming removed 3 bases from V and 3 bases from J; junction bases left unmatched: 16. CDR3 sequence: CASSQWTPRLADHTGELFF. CDR3 nucleotides: TGCGCCAGCAGCCAGTGGACTCCTCGGCTAGCGGATCACACCGGGGAGCTGTTTTTT.

The chain carries TRBV4-1 and TRBJ2-7; D gene unclear. The CDR3 contains 15 residues. The germline CDR1 and CDR2 sequences are MGHRA and YSYEKL. V lost 0 bases to trimming and J lost 4 bases, with 13 bases between them. CDR3 protein: CASSQDQVSLYEQYF. CDR3 DNA: TGCGCCAGCAGCCAAGATCAGGTTTCCCTTTACGAGCAGTACTTC.

The chain combines TRBV6-6 with TRBJ2-5, with D unclear. Germline CDR1 reads MNHNY; CDR2 reads SVGAGI (reference sequence). The ends were cut back, 7 bases at V and 0 bases at J, with 12 bases in the middle. The CDR3 totals 14 residues. CDR3 sequence: CASKEWRDQETQYF. CDR3 nucleotides: TGTGCCAGCAAGGAATGGAGAGACCAAGAGACCCAGTACTTC.

The chain employs TRBV5-4 and TRBJ1-4, with TRBD1 matching 11 bases. The CDR3 consists of 16 residues. Germline CDR1 SGHNT, CDR2 YYREEE (reference sequence). The J segment lost 8 bases and the V segment lost 4 bases, leaving 10 bases of the junction unmatched. The CDR3 region is CASSQGTGGAGEKLFF. CDR3 nucleotide sequence: TGTGCCAGCAGCCAGGGGACAGGGGGAGCGGGAGAAAAACTGTTTTTT.